The source of this T cell receptor (beta chain) is a study of blood T cell repertoires in COVID-19. Whole-study context: Sites across the United States, Italy and Spain contributed samples from acute and convalescent COVID-19. The analysed material was cDNA or gDNA that came from T cells, B-cell-depleted T cells, or PBMCs.

This clone was seen a handful of times. Original analysis: Counts of nucleated cells, estimated from reference gene primer amplification, were obtained. Measured with immunoSEQ multiplex PCR; TCRdb has only the in-frame clones, and not every one. That table is the source of V, J and clone size, and D and trimming were worked out from the DNA. Of 100,000 to 150,000 clones in the sample, 79% are singletons; the top ten hold about 40%. V lost 2 bases and J lost 0, with 10 bases in between. The germline gives CDR1 SGHRS, CDR2 YFSETQ. CDR3 length: 15 amino acids. The origin of this receptor is a man aged 40-49 years with active or convalescent COVID-19. The J gene is TRBJ2-3, the V gene TRBV5-1; unclear D gene. Sequencing used peripheral blood. CDR3 region: CASSFWAPSTDTQYF. The CDR3 bases are TGCGCCAGCAGCTTTTGGGCACCCAGCACAGATACGCAGTATTTT.